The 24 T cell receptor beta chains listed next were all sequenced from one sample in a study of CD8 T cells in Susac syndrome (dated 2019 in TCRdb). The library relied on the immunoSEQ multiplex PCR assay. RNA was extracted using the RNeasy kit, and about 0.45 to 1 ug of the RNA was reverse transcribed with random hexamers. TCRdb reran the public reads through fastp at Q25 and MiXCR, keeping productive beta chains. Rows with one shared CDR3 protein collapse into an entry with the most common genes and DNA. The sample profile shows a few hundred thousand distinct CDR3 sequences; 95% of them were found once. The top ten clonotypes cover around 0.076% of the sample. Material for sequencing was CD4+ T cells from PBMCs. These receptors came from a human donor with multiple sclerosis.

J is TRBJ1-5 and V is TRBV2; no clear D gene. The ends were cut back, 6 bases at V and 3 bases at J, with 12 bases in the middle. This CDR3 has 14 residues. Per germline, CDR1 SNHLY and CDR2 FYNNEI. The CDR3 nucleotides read TGTGCCAGCAGCCGTGACAAATACAATCAGCCCCAGCATTTT. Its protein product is CASSRDKYNQPQHF.

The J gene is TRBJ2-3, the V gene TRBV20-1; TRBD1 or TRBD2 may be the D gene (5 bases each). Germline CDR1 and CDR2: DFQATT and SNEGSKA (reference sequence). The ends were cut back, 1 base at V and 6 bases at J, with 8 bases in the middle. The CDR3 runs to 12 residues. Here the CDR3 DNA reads TGCAGTGCTAGAGTCAGGGAGGATACGCAGTATTTT. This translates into CSARVREDTQYF.

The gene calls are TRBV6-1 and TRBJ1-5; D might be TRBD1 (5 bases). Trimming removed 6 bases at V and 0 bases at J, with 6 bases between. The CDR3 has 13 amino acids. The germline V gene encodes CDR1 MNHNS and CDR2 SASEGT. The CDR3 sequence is CASRTDSNQPQHF. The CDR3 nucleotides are TGTGCCAGCAGGACAGATAGCAATCAGCCCCAGCATTTT.

In DNA, the CDR3 is TGCGCCAGCAGCCTAAGCGAAGGGACAGAAAAACTGTTTTTT. Protein: CASSLSEGTEKLFF. V gene TRBV23-1 combines with J gene TRBJ1-4, with a possible D match to TRBD1 (6 bases). TRBV23-1 is an open reading frame whose function is uncertain. V shed 6 bases and J shed 8 bases, with 16 bases lying between them. This CDR3 is built from 14 residues.

The CDR3 coding sequence is TGCAGCGCGAGGAGACAGCAAAACACTGAAGCTTTCTTT. Residues: CSARRQQNTEAFF. The V and J genes are TRBV29-1 and TRBJ1-1, with a possible D match to TRBD1 (5 bases). The V gene lost 7 bases and the J gene lost 2 bases, with 14 bases spanning the gap. CDR1 is SQVTM and CDR2 is ANQGSEA in the germline V gene. This CDR3 has 13 amino acids.

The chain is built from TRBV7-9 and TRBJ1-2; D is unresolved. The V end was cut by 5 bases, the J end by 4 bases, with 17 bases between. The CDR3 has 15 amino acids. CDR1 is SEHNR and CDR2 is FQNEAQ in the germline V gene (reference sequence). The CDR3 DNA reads TGTGCCAGCAGCCCGCGTGGAGGCAGCCCCTATGGCTACACCTTC. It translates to CASSPRGGSPYGYTF.

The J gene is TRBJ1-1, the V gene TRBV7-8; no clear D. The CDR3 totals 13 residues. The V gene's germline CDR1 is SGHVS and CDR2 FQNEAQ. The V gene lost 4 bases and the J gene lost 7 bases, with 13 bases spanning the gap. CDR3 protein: CASSSSMGDEAFF. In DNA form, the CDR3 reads TGTGCCAGCAGCTCATCGATGGGCGATGAAGCTTTCTTT.

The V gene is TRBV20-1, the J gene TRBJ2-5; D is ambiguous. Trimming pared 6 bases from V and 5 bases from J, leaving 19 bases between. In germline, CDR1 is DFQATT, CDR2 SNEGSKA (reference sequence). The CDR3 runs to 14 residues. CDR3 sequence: CSAHLGFSGETQYF. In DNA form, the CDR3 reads TGCAGTGCACATTTGGGGTTTTCTGGGGAGACCCAGTACTTC.

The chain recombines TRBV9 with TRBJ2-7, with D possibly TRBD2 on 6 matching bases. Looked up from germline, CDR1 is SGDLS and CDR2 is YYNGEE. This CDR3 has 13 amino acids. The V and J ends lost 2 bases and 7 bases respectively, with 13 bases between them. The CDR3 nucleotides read TGTGCCAGCAGCGTCCCCGGGGGAAGGGAGCAGTACTTC. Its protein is CASSVPGGREQYF.

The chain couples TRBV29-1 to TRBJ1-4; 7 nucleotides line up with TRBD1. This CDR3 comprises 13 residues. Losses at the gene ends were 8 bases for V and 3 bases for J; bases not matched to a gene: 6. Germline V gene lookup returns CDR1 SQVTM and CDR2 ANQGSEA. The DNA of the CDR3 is TGCAGCATCCCCGGGACAGCTAATGAAAAACTGTTTTTT. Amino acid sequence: CSIPGTANEKLFF.

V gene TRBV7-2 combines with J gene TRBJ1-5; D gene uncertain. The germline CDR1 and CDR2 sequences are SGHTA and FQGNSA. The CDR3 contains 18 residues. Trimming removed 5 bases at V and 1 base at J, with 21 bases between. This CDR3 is CASSQVGWESYSNQPQHF. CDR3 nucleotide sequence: TGTGCCAGCAGCCAAGTTGGCTGGGAATCTTACAGCAATCAGCCCCAGCATTTT.

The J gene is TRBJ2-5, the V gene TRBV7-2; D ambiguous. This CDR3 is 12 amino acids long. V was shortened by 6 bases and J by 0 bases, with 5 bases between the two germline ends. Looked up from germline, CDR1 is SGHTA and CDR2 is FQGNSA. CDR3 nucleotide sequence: TGTGCCAGCAGACAGAACCAAGAGACCCAGTACTTC. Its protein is CASRQNQETQYF.

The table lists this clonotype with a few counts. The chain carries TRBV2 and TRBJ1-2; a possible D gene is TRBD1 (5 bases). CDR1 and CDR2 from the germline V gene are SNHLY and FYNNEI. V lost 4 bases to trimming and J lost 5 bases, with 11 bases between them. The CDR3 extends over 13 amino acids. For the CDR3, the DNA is TGTGCCAGCAGTGGGCAGGGTAATTATGGCTACACCTTC. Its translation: CASSGQGNYGYTF.

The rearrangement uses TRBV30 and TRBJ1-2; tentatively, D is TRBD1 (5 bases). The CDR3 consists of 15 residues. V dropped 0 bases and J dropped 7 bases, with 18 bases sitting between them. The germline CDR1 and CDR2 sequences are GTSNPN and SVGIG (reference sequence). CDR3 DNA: TGTGCCTGGAGTGTCGGTTTGCTGGGGACGTCTGGCTACACCTTC. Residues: CAWSVGLLGTSGYTF.

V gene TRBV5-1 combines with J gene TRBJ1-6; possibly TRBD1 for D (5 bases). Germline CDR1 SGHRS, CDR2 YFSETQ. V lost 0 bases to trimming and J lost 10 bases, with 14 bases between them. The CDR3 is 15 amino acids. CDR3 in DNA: TGCGCCAGCAGCTTGGACGGGGCGGCGCACTCACCCCTCCACTTT. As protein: CASSLDGAAHSPLHF.

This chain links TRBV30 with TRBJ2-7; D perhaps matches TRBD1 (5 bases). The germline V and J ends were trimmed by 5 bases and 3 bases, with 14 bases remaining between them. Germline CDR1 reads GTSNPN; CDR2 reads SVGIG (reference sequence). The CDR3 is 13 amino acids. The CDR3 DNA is TGTGCCTGGTCCCCGGGCAGGGTCTACGAGCAGTACTTC. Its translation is CAWSPGRVYEQYF.

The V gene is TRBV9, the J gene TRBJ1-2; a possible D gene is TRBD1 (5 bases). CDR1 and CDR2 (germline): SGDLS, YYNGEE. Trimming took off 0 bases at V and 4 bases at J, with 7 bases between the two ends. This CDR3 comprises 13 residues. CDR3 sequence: CASSVVTAYGYTF. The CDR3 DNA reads TGTGCCAGCAGCGTAGTGACAGCCTATGGCTACACCTTC. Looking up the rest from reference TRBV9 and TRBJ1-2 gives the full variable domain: DSGVTQTPKHLITATGQRVTLRCSPRSGDLSVYWYQQSLDQGLQFLIQYYNGEERAKGNILERFSAQQFPDLHSELNLSSLELGDSALYFCASSVVTAYGYTFGSGTRLTVV.

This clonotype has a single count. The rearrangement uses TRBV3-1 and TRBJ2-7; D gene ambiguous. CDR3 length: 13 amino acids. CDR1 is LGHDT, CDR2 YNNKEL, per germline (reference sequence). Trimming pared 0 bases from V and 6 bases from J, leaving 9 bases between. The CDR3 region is CASSQDSTSEQYF. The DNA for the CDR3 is TGTGCCAGCAGCCAAGATAGCACGAGCGAGCAGTACTTC.

The CDR3 sequence: CASSLEEWTPLHF. CDR3 in DNA: TGCGCCAGCAGCTTGGAAGAGTGGACACCCCTCCACTTT. This chain links TRBV5-1 with TRBJ1-6; no definite D call. Trimming took off 0 bases at V and 11 bases at J, with 9 bases between the two ends. This CDR3 spans 13 amino acids. Germline CDR1 SGHRS, CDR2 YFSETQ.

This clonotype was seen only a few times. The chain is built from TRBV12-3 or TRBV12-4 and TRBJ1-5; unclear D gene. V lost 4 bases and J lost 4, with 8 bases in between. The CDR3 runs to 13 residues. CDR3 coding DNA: TGTGCCAGCAGTTCGGAGGGAAATCAGCCCCAGCATTTT. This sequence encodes CASSSEGNQPQHF.

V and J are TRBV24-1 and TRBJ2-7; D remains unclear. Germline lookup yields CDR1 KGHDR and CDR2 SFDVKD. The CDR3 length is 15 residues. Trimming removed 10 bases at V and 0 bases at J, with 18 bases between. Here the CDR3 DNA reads TGTGCCACGTTCTTGTCTAGGATCGACTCCTACGAGCAGTACGTC. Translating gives CATFLSRIDSYEQYV.

The CDR3 DNA is TGCAGTGCTAGCTCTGGGGCCAACGTCCTGACTTTC. Protein: CSASSGANVLTF. The V gene is TRBV20-1, the J gene TRBJ2-6; no firm D call. The V gene lost 3 bases and the J gene lost 0 bases, with 0 bases spanning the gap. Germline-derived CDR1 and CDR2 are DFQATT and SNEGSKA (reference sequence). This CDR3 is built from 12 residues.

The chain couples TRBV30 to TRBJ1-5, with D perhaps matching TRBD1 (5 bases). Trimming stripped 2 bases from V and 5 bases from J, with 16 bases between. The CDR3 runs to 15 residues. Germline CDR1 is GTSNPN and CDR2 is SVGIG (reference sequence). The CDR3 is CAWSKSRVFDQPQHF. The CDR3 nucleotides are TGTGCCTGGAGTAAGAGCAGGGTTTTCGATCAGCCCCAGCATTTT.

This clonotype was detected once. The CDR3 DNA reads TGTGCCAGCAGGAGAGATTGGAGTTCTTCACCCCTCCACTTT. Protein product: CASRRDWSSSPLHF. This sequence joins TRBV2 and TRBJ1-6; D is undetermined. The germline CDR1 and CDR2 sequences are SNHLY and FYNNEI. Trimming took off 6 bases at V and 9 bases at J, with 15 bases between the two ends. The CDR3 runs to 14 residues.